The sequence of this T cell receptor (beta chain) was determined in a study of CD8 T cells in Susac syndrome. Remarks on this clonotype: What it binds is not known.

CDR3 size: 15 residues. Germline assignment: CDR1 SGHTA and CDR2 FQGTGA. The V and J ends lost 5 bases and 2 bases, in that order; junction bases with no gene match: 7. Random hexamers primed reverse transcription of 0.5 to 1 ug RNA. Amplification of TCR beta CDR3 spanned 54 Vbeta and 13 Jbeta via immunoSEQ multiplex PCR. TCRdb redid the calling of the immunoSEQ multiplex PCR reads with MiXCR, one entry per CDR3 protein. This table has 100,000 to 150,000 distinct CDR3 sequences, more than 85% appearing once. FACS was used to enrich TEMRA cells, whereas the CD8+ and CD4+ T cells were obtained by negative isolation. Overall study findings and caveats: The relatively small number of individuals in the TCR sequencing and HLA analysis was acknowledged by the study.

The sequencing sample was made of CD8+ T cells from PBMCs. The clonotype originates from a human donor with multiple sclerosis. J is TRBJ2-3 and V is TRBV7-3; 7 nucleotides line up with TRBD1. CDR3 region: CASSLTGTVTDTQYF. CDR3 bases: TGTGCCAGCAGCCTCACCGGGACAGTCACAGATACGCAGTATTTT.